The 2 T cell receptor beta chains below were found in one sample sequenced in a study of response to subunit inactivated influenza vaccine. TCRdb called the RT-PCR reads again in MiXCR, with one record for every CDR3 protein. The sample consists of about 800,000 distinct CDR3 sequences, approximately 21% of them appearing once. Specimen: PBMCs from blood, collected 4 to 6 days after vaccination. Receptors were obtained from a man aged 45-60 years who received an inactivated influenza vaccine.

The chain uses TRBV24-1 and TRBJ1-1, with 7 bases aligning to TRBD1. The J segment lost 2 bases and the V segment lost 7 bases, leaving 3 bases of the junction unmatched. Germline V CDR1 and CDR2: KGHDR, SFDVKD. The CDR3 has 13 amino acids. CDR3 bases: TGTGCCACCAGGGACAGGATCAACACTGAAGCTTTCTTT. This codes for CATRDRINTEAFF.

Note on this clonotype: This may arise from a read error, as a much more abundant clone is one base away. CDR3: CASILDPAPYEQYF. The CDR3 DNA follows: TGTGCCAGCATCTTAGATCCGGCCCCCTACGAGCAGTACTTC. This rearrangement joins TRBV7-2 to TRBJ2-7; D unclear. The germline V gene has CDR1 SGHTA and CDR2 FQGNSA. The CDR3 runs 14 residues.